Given below is one T cell receptor (beta chain) in context. This sequence may be a read error, since a much larger clone differs from it by one base. TCRdb passed the 5' RACE reads through MiXCR, listing each CDR3 protein once. The table records about 510,000 distinct CDR3 sequences, 21% of them present only once. CDR1 and CDR2 (germline): LGHNA, YSLEER. The CDR3 covers 15 residues. The data stem from a study of T cells after yellow fever vaccination. Study background: Low-cell-number fractions underwent preparation using SMART-Seq v4 Ultra Low Input.

This specimen consisted of PBMCs, obtained around 3 weeks after the first yellow fever vaccination. This clonotype was obtained from a man younger than 30 who received the YFV17D yellow fever vaccine. The chain uses TRBV4-3 and TRBJ2-5, with TRBD1 as a possible D gene (6 bases). CDR3 amino acids: CASSQDITGWETQHF. As DNA, the CDR3 is TGCGCCAGCAGCCAAGATATTACAGGGTGGGAGACCCAGCACTTC.